This TCR beta chain derives from a study of cytomegalovirus exposure and HLA in healthy donors. Study results and caveats: Presence/absence analyses rested on an assumption that sequencing depth was roughly uniform across donors. Productive rates of about 90% or about 30% were seen for most TCR beta V segments in an earlier analysis.

Comments on this clone: Its antigen is undetermined.

V lost 5 bases and J 11 bases, leaving 13 bases between the germline ends. The length of the CDR3 is 12 residues. Per the germline V gene, CDR1 is SEHNR and CDR2 is FQNEAQ (reference sequence). The PCR made use of 60 Vbeta and 13 Jbeta primers. The repertoire was sequenced with immunoSEQ multiplex PCR; TCRdb's copy has only in-frame clones and lacks some. This repertoire shows about 130,000 clones, 81% found once; its top ten account for around 0.7%. Sequencing input: PBMCs. This sequence joins TRBV7-9 and TRBJ1-5, with D possibly matching TRBD1 (5 bases). This TCR came from a man aged 18-30 years in good health and CMV-seronegative. For the CDR3, the DNA is TGTGCCAGCAGCCAGATGGGGGGGACCCAGCATTTT. Translating gives CASSQMGGTQHF.